This TCR beta chain came from a study of T cells in Graves' hyperthyroidism and ophthalmopathy. It was considered stable Graves' hyperthyroidism when ophthalmopathy did not progress within 18 months. Newly diagnosed patients aged 18 to 65 had hyperthyroidism of under 2 months' duration. Each 10 ml fresh peripheral blood draw supplied the PBMCs. The germline CDR1 and CDR2 sequences are KGHDR and SFDVKD. With 3 bases removed from V and 7 bases from J, the gap between germline ends came to 15 bases. CDR3 length: 15 residues. This clonotype was seen only a few times. Amplified TCR beta CDR3 regions came from RNA transcripts. HTBI primers were the set used in a first-round RT-PCR of the TCR CDR3. TCRdb called the multiplex PCR reads again in MiXCR, with one record for every CDR3 protein. The repertoire includes more than 550,000 distinct CDR3 sequences, about 18% of them detected once, and around 16% sits in the top ten.

The source of this sequence is a man aged 45 to 65 with Graves' hyperthyroidism. Sample: blood. The chain recombines TRBV24-1 with TRBJ2-1; possibly TRBD1 or TRBD2 for D (7 bases each). As DNA, the CDR3 is TGTGCCACCAGTGATGAACCAGGGGGGGGAAATGAGCAGTTCTTC. Its translation: CATSDEPGGGNEQFF.